This passage covers 27 T cell receptor beta chains from one sample sequenced in a study of shared clonotypes between healthy human individuals. Some clones are missing from TCRdb's copy, which holds only in-frame ones; the method was immunoSEQ multiplex PCR. The sample lists a few hundred thousand clones, 60% to 80% occurring once. Sequenced input: memory CD4+ T cells sorted from blood. Subset specified: CD45RA-negative fraction. The receptors shown here come from a man aged 30 to 39 in good health.

The chain combines TRBV5-1 with TRBJ2-2, with 8 bases that match TRBD2. Germline CDR1 is SGHRS and CDR2 is YFSETQ. There are 17 residues in the CDR3. J lost 2 bases, V lost 4 bases, and 10 bases had no gene match. The CDR3 nucleotides read TGCGCCAGCAGCCCATTAGCGGGACTTGATAACACCGGGGAGCTGTTTTTT. This translates into CASSPLAGLDNTGELFF.

This clone was seen a few times. V gene TRBV9 combines with J gene TRBJ1-1; no reliable D call. This CDR3 is 14 amino acids long. Germline V gene sequence: CDR1 SGDLS, CDR2 YYNGEE. V lost 3 bases to trimming and J lost 3 bases, with 12 bases between them. The CDR3 is CASSADGTYTEAFF. CDR3 bases: TGTGCCAGCAGCGCTGACGGAACTTACACTGAAGCTTTCTTT.

This chain uses TRBV5-1 with TRBJ2-1; perhaps TRBD2 as D (6 bases). This CDR3 has 15 amino acids. From germline, CDR1 is SGHRS and CDR2 YFSETQ. The V end lost 0 bases, the J end lost 3 bases, and 10 bases lay between the germline ends. The CDR3 spells CASSLVAEDYNEQFF. The CDR3 DNA sequence: TGCGCCAGCAGCTTGGTAGCGGAGGACTACAATGAGCAGTTCTTC.

The rearrangement links TRBV11-2 to TRBJ1-1, with D perhaps matching TRBD1 (5 bases). The CDR3 consists of 13 residues. V was clipped by 5 bases and J by 5 bases, with 12 bases between them. Germline CDR1 is SGHAT and CDR2 is FQNNGV. CDR3: CASSPLQGTEAFF. CDR3 bases: TGTGCCAGCAGCCCGCTCCAGGGAACTGAAGCTTTCTTT.

This clone has more than one count but fewer than ten. The gene calls are TRBV6-6 and TRBJ1-3; D may be TRBD1 (6 bases). With 7 bases removed from V and 4 bases from J, the gap between germline ends came to 14 bases. The CDR3 is 14 amino acids. CDR1 is MNHNY and CDR2 is SVGAGI in the germline V gene (reference sequence). The CDR3, as DNA: TGTGCCAGCACGACACAGGGAGTGGGAAACACCATATATTTT. Protein product: CASTTQGVGNTIYF.

CDR3 nucleotide sequence: TGTGCCAGCAGGGGTCTAGCGGGAGTCTCACAGGGGACCCAGTACTTC. This sequence encodes CASRGLAGVSQGTQYF. V usage is TRBV27 and J usage is TRBJ2-5; TRBD2 matches at 10 bases. V lost 6 bases to trimming and J lost 7 bases; unmatched junction nucleotides: 14. Germline V lookup: CDR1 MNHEY, CDR2 SMNVEV (reference sequence). The CDR3 runs to 16 residues.

This clone was seen once. The gene calls are TRBV5-1 and TRBJ2-3; D gene uncertain. CDR3 size: 14 residues. V lost 0 bases, J lost 3 bases, and 8 bases lay in between. Looked up from germline, CDR1 is SGHRS and CDR2 is YFSETQ. CDR3: CASSLGSKTDTQYF. CDR3 bases: TGCGCCAGCAGCTTGGGCAGCAAGACAGATACGCAGTATTTT.

The rearrangement links TRBV5-4 to TRBJ2-5, with 10 bases that match TRBD2. The ends lost 7 bases at V and 4 bases at J; junction bases unmatched: 13. The CDR3 spans 16 residues. Germline loops: CDR1 SGHNT, CDR2 YYREEE (reference sequence). Here the CDR3 reads CASHSPAAGGRETQYF. Here the CDR3 DNA reads TGTGCCAGCCACTCACCCGCAGCGGGAGGGAGAGAGACCCAGTACTTC.

Comments on this clone: The junction shows a germline mismatch at one end, possibly a read error. The rearrangement joins TRBV2 to TRBJ1-1; D unclear. Per the germline V gene, CDR1 is SNHLY and CDR2 is FYNNEI. The CDR3 covers 13 residues. CDR3 loop: CASGDFLNTEAFF. The CDR3 DNA reads as TGTGCCAGCGGTGATTTCTTGAACACTGAAGCTTTCTTT.

This chain connects TRBV9 to TRBJ2-3; TRBD2 aligns across 11 bases. Per germline, CDR1 SGDLS and CDR2 YYNGEE. CDR3 size: 22 residues. V was clipped by 4 bases and J by 2 bases; unmatched bases: 24. In DNA, the CDR3 is TGTGCCAGCAGCACAACAACTAATATAGCGGGAGGGCATCCAGGGCCCACAGATACGCAGTATTTT. Protein sequence: CASSTTTNIAGGHPGPTDTQYF.

The V and J genes are TRBV6-6 and TRBJ2-3, with TRBD2 identical over 7 bases. This CDR3 has 14 residues. Trimming cost V 6 bases and J 0 bases; bases outside gene matches: 3. Looked up from germline, CDR1 is MNHNY and CDR2 is SVGAGI (reference sequence). The CDR3 region has the DNA TGTGCCAGCAGGCTTAGCGGGAGCACAGATACGCAGTATTTT. Translated, it gives CASRLSGSTDTQYF.

J is TRBJ2-3 and V is TRBV13, with TRBD2 as a possible D gene (5 bases). In germline, CDR1 is PRHDT, CDR2 FYEKMQ (reference sequence). This CDR3 spans 13 amino acids. Trimming cost V 6 bases and J 6 bases, with 13 bases left between them. The CDR3 coding sequence is TGTGCCAGCAGTTACACTAGAGGGGATACGCAGTATTTT. Its protein product is CASSYTRGDTQYF.

The table lists this clone with many counts. CDR3 bases: TGTGCCAGCAGCTTAGTGGCCTCTGGAAACACCATATATTTT. Translating gives CASSLVASGNTIYF. The rearrangement joins TRBV7-9 to TRBJ1-3; D uncertain. The CDR3 totals 14 residues. Trimming took off 1 base at V and 0 bases at J, with 4 bases between the two ends. Germline V gene sequence: CDR1 SEHNR, CDR2 FQNEAQ (reference sequence). Combining the CDR3 with reference TRBV7-9 and TRBJ1-3 gives the whole variable domain DTGVSQNPRHKITKRGQNVTFRCDPISEHNRLYWYRQTLGQGPEFLTYFQNEAQLEKSRLLSDRFSAERPKGSFSTLEIQRTEQGDSAMYLCASSLVASGNTIYFGEGSWLTVV.

This clone appeared a few times. The CDR3 DNA reads TGCGCCAGCAGCGGTGGGGGCATGAACACTGAAGCTTTCTTT. Protein product: CASSGGGMNTEAFF. The V gene is TRBV5-1, the J gene TRBJ1-1; possible D gene TRBD1, 6 bases. The CDR3 length is 14 residues. Germline V CDR1 and CDR2: SGHRS, YFSETQ. V was cut by 4 bases and J by 0 bases, with 10 bases left in between.

This clone was seen a handful of times. In the same sample, other DNA sequences code for this CDR3. The chain recombines TRBV7-8 with TRBJ2-1; D remains ambiguous. The CDR3 has 12 amino acids. V lost 1 base and J lost 7, with 5 bases in between. Germline CDR1 SGHVS, CDR2 FQNEAQ. The CDR3 loop reads CASSLVGNEQFF. CDR3 in DNA: TGTGCCAGCAGCTTAGTGGGAAATGAGCAGTTCTTC.

A word on this clone: The junction differs from germline at one of its ends, possibly a read error. The J gene is TRBJ1-1, the V gene TRBV28; D uncertain. In germline, CDR1 is MDHEN, CDR2 SYDVKM. The CDR3 has 13 amino acids. The CDR3: CASTLNGGSPSRF. The CDR3 region has the DNA TGTGCCAGCACCCTCAACGGCGGGTCCCCCTCGCGCTTT.

This clone was detected only a few times. Other DNA sequences in this sample translate to the same CDR3. The chain links TRBV29-1 to TRBJ1-3; D is unclear. The length of the CDR3 is 14 residues. Germline V gene lookup returns CDR1 SQVTM and CDR2 ANQGSEA. With 4 bases removed from V and 0 bases from J, the gap between germline ends came to 10 bases. The CDR3: CSVGLGHSGNTIYF. In DNA, the CDR3 is TGCAGCGTTGGTTTAGGGCACTCTGGAAACACCATATATTTT.

This clone appeared a few times. This rearrangement joins TRBV13 to TRBJ2-5; D is perhaps TRBD1 or TRBD2 (5 bases each). The germline V gene has CDR1 PRHDT and CDR2 FYEKMQ (reference sequence). V was shortened by 0 bases and J by 6 bases, with 11 bases between the two germline ends. The CDR3 is 14 amino acids. The CDR3 region has the DNA TGTGCCAGCAGCTTAGGGCAGGGAGCGAAGACCCAGTACTTC. Its protein is CASSLGQGAKTQYF.

V and J are TRBV6-1 and TRBJ2-4; D gene uncertain. V shed 4 bases and J shed 7 bases, with 8 bases lying between them. The CDR3 has 12 amino acids. Germline CDR1 is MNHNS and CDR2 is SASEGT. The CDR3 coding sequence is TGTGCCAGCAGTGTGGTGGGCAACATTCAGTACTTC. Translating gives CASSVVGNIQYF.

In its sample, this clone was seen a few times. V is TRBV7-8 and J is TRBJ2-7; D unclear. Trimming took 2 bases from V and 2 from J, leaving 10 bases between them. Germline CDR1 reads SGHVS; CDR2 reads FQNEAQ. The CDR3 spans 14 residues. For the CDR3, the DNA is TGTGCCAGCAGCTTAATAGACTCAACCTACGAGCAGTACTTC. Its protein product is CASSLIDSTYEQYF.

The chain is built from TRBV19 and TRBJ2-7, with 7 bases matching TRBD1. CDR1 and CDR2 (germline): LNHDA, SQIVND (reference sequence). The CDR3 loop spans 14 amino acids. V shed 6 bases and J 3 bases; nucleotides not matched to a gene: 8. The CDR3 region has the DNA TGTGCCAGTAGCAGGACAGGTGGGGTCTACGAGCAGTACTTC. Translation: CASSRTGGVYEQYF. The whole variable domain, filled in from reference TRBV19 and TRBJ2-7, reads DGGITQSPKYLFRKEGQNVTLSCEQNLNHDAMYWYRQDPGQGLRLIYYSQIVNDFQKGDIAEGYSVSREKKESFPLTVTSAQKNPTAFYLCASSRTGGVYEQYFGPGTRLTVT.

This clone is labeled as medium-sized. The genes are TRBV15 and TRBJ2-1; tentative D call: TRBD2 (6 bases). In germline, CDR1 is LNHNV, CDR2 YYDKDF (reference sequence). The CDR3 consists of 13 residues. Trimming pared 1 base from V and 10 bases from J, leaving 11 bases between. The CDR3 reads CATSRVSGEEQFF. For the CDR3, the DNA is TGTGCCACCAGCAGAGTTTCGGGAGAAGAGCAGTTCTTC.

This rearrangement joins TRBV18 to TRBJ2-3, with D maybe TRBD2 (5 bases). V was shortened by 2 bases and J by 2 bases, with 11 bases between the two germline ends. CDR3 length: 15 amino acids. Germline V lookup: CDR1 KGHSH, CDR2 LQKENI. CDR3 protein: CASSPAAGSTDTQYF. The CDR3 DNA reads as TGTGCCAGCTCACCAGCTGCGGGCTCCACAGATACGCAGTATTTT.

The rearrangement uses TRBV7-9 and TRBJ2-7; 9 bases map to TRBD1. J was trimmed by 7 bases and V by 5 bases; bases with no gene match: 12. The germline V gene encodes CDR1 SEHNR and CDR2 FQNEAQ (reference sequence). The CDR3 is made up of 15 amino acids. The CDR3 region is CASSPTSRTGDEQYF. In DNA form, the CDR3 reads TGTGCCAGCAGCCCCACGAGTCGGACAGGGGATGAGCAGTACTTC.

This chain uses TRBV5-1 with TRBJ2-3; D possibly corresponds to TRBD2 (5 bases). Trimming shortened V by 7 bases and J by 1 base, and 10 bases separated the two germline ends. Germline CDR1 reads SGHRS; CDR2 reads YFSETQ. The CDR3 has 13 amino acids. The CDR3 coding sequence is TGCGCCAGCGGCCCGGAGGGCACAGATACGCAGTATTTT. Its translation is CASGPEGTDTQYF.

The chain has TRBV14 and TRBJ1-2; D is undetermined. Germline assignment: CDR1 SGHDN and CDR2 FVKESK. The CDR3 has 12 residues. V was pared by 0 bases and J by 7 bases, with 6 bases between. CDR3 DNA: TGTGCCAGCAGCCAAGAACCCTCTGGCTACACCTTC. Protein sequence: CASSQEPSGYTF.

A few counts support this clone. V usage is TRBV5-4 and J usage is TRBJ2-5; no firm D call. Germline CDR1 reads SGHNT; CDR2 reads YYREEE (reference sequence). Trimming left V 4 bases short and J 2 bases short, with 24 bases between. The CDR3 sequence is 18 residues long. DNA of the CDR3: TGTGCCAGCAGCCTCAAGGTTTCGGCCCGTATACCACAAGAGACCCAGTACTTC. Its protein product is CASSLKVSARIPQETQYF.